Detailed here is one TCR beta chain. These data originate in a study of T cells after yellow fever vaccination. Trimming pared 4 bases from V and 5 bases from J, leaving 15 bases between. The germline CDR1 and CDR2 sequences are LGHDT and YNNKEL (reference sequence). CDR3 length: 15 amino acids. A single record per CDR3 protein comes from TCRdb applying MiXCR to the 5' RACE reads. Seen here are about 130,000 distinct CDR3 sequences, about 8.4% observed once, and the top ten hold 40%. This clonotype originated in a man younger than 35 who received the YFV17D yellow fever vaccine. V and J are TRBV3-1 and TRBJ2-1, with unresolved D. The source material was CD8+ T cells sorted from PBMCs, sampled on the day of the yellow fever booster vaccination. Written as DNA, the CDR3 is TGTGCCAGCAGCCCTGGACCAGAGGTCAACAATGAGCAGTTCTTC. Its translation: CASSPGPEVNNEQFF.